This T cell receptor (beta chain) comes out of a study of neurological immune-mediated disorders. The study, taken as a whole, reports: HTLV-1-associated myelopathy displayed the greatest TCR clonal expansion, and multiple sclerosis exhibited the smallest, lower than that of healthy controls. For the multiple sclerosis repertoire cluster, an association with any clinical or MRI feature was absent. None of the CDR3 amino acid sequences in expanded clones turned up in more than one subject, which points to private repertoires in all groups.

It was by 5'RACE with 10-nucleotide random UMIs that the cDNA was made. TCRdb reprocessed the 5' RACE reads with MiXCR, giving one entry per CDR3 protein. This table holds about 52,000 distinct CDR3 sequences, roughly 3.8% found once. This clonotype was seen ten or more times. What it recognizes is unknown. Per germline, CDR1 SGHRS and CDR2 YFSETQ. J lost 7 bases, V lost 4 bases, and 12 bases had no gene match. CDR3 length: 18 amino acids. Sequenced sample: PBMCs. This TCR was recovered from a man aged 60-69 years with multiple sclerosis. J is TRBJ1-6 and V is TRBV5-1, with 12 nucleotides matching TRBD1. CDR3 residues: CASSPEPGTGGYNSPLHF. As DNA, the CDR3 is TGCGCCAGCAGCCCCGAACCCGGGACAGGGGGCTACAATTCACCCCTCCACTTT.